This T cell receptor (beta chain) was retrieved from a study of T cells in Graves' hyperthyroidism and ophthalmopathy. Study-level background: Peripheral blood was acquired at first diagnosis, ahead of any therapy whatsoever.

This CDR3 has 14 residues. Trimming took off 3 bases at V and 0 bases at J, with 7 bases between the two ends. Per the germline V gene, CDR1 is MGHDK and CDR2 is SYGVNS. Patients with uncontrolled infections, other autoimmune diseases, pregnancy or lactation were excluded. Cells are PBMCs isolated from about 10 ml of fresh blood. About this clonotype: Its antigen is still unknown.

Amplified TCR beta CDR3 regions derived from RNA transcripts. RT-PCR in the first round (using the HTBI primer set) targeted the TCR CDR3. MiXCR, applied by TCRdb to the multiplex PCR reads, yields one record per CDR3 protein. Found here are 750,000 to 900,000 distinct CDR3 sequences, more than 30% of them singletons; the top ten hold approximately 8.7%. Study-wide results and caveats: The model's output predicted ophthalmopathy at a median of approximately 6.5 months prior to onset.

This sequence joins TRBV25-1 and TRBJ2-3, with unresolved D. Sequencing was done on a sample of blood. The TCR sequence derives from a man younger than 35 with Graves' hyperthyroidism. CDR3 DNA sequence: TGTGCCAGCAGTGACGCCACTAGCACAGATACGCAGTATTTT. Translating it yields CASSDATSTDTQYF.